These 26 T cell receptor beta chains share one sample of origin, sequenced in a study of graft-versus-host responses after intestinal transplantation. Assay: immunoSEQ multiplex PCR; the TCRdb copy retains only in-frame clones and omits some. The repertoire has tens of thousands of clones, roughly 90% of them found once; the top ten carry around 0.49%. Their target antigens are unknown. Sequenced here: unstimulated CD8+ T cells sorted from spleen or lymph node cells, sampled before intestinal transplant. These TCRs come from a human donor who received an intestinal transplant.

This clone was seen more than once but under ten times. J is TRBJ2-7 and V is TRBV6-5, with 8 positions matching TRBD2. The V segment lost 0 bases and the J segment 5 bases; nucleotides outside the gene matches: 6. CDR3 length equals 15 residues. Germline CDR1 and CDR2: MNHEY and SVGAGI. CDR3 amino acids: CASSYSTSDINEQYF. The CDR3 nucleotides are TGTGCCAGCAGTTACTCGACTAGCGATATCAACGAGCAGTACTTC.

The chain recombines TRBV5-1 with TRBJ2-1; tentatively, D is TRBD2 (5 bases). Germline assignment: CDR1 SGHRS and CDR2 YFSETQ. This CDR3 contains 14 residues. V lost 2 bases, J lost 4 bases, and 10 bases lay in between. CDR3 sequence (DNA): TGCGCCAGCAGCTTCTCGGGATTGTACAATGAGCAGTTCTTC. It codes for CASSFSGLYNEQFF.

V is TRBV7-9 and J is TRBJ2-1; TRBD1 might be the D (7 bases). From germline, CDR1 is SEHNR and CDR2 FQNEAQ (reference sequence). The CDR3 runs to 14 residues. Trimming removed 5 bases from V and 4 bases from J, with 12 bases in between. The CDR3 sequence: CASSGGTDYNEQFF. Here the CDR3 DNA reads TGTGCCAGCAGCGGAGGGACAGATTACAATGAGCAGTTCTTC.

This clone was seen a few times. V usage is TRBV7-3 and J usage is TRBJ2-1, with D tentatively TRBD1 (5 bases). This CDR3 has 15 amino acids. Per the germline V gene, CDR1 is SGHTA and CDR2 is FQGTGA. V lost 5 bases, J lost 2 bases, and 13 bases lay in between. CDR3 nucleotide sequence: TGTGCCAGCAGCCCTCGGCAGGGCCCCTACAATGAGCAGTTCTTC. Its translation: CASSPRQGPYNEQFF.

J is TRBJ2-1 and V is TRBV27, with D perhaps matching TRBD1 (5 bases). The V end lost 6 bases, the J end lost 6 bases, and 12 bases lay between the germline ends. Germline V gene data show CDR1 as MNHEY and CDR2 as SMNVEV (reference sequence). The CDR3 is made up of 13 amino acids. In DNA, the CDR3 is TGTGCCAGCAGCTTACAAAGGGGCAATGAGCAGTTCTTC. As protein: CASSLQRGNEQFF.

V and J are TRBV28 and TRBJ2-7; TRBD2 matches at 9 bases. CDR3 length equals 14 residues. Trimming removed 1 base from V and 12 bases from J; junction bases left unmatched: 10. CDR1 and CDR2 from the germline V gene are MDHEN and SYDVKM. The CDR3 spells CASSLSPSGTRGYF. For the CDR3, the DNA is TGTGCCAGCAGTTTATCACCTAGCGGGACACGGGGGTACTTC.

CDR3 nucleotides: TGTGCCAGCAGTGGACTCGGAAAACTGTTTTTT. It specifies CASSGLGKLFF. The rearrangement links TRBV28 to TRBJ1-4; no firm D call. The CDR3 length is 11 residues. Trimming stripped 5 bases from V and 10 bases from J, with 8 bases between. CDR1 MDHEN and CDR2 SYDVKM come from the germline V gene.

The chain carries TRBV5-5 and TRBJ2-1, with D possibly being TRBD2 (6 bases). V lost 4 bases to trimming and J lost 0 bases, with 17 bases between them. Looked up from germline, CDR1 is SGHKS and CDR2 is YYEKEE (reference sequence). CDR3 size: 17 residues. The CDR3 region has the DNA TGTGCCAGCAGCCCTACCGCACGGGGGACCTCCTACAATGAGCAGTTCTTC. Its translation: CASSPTARGTSYNEQFF.

The chain combines TRBV4-1 with TRBJ1-1; no clear D gene. The CDR3 runs 15 residues. Trimming cost V 5 bases and J 1 base, with 14 bases left between them. Looked up from germline, CDR1 is MGHRA and CDR2 is YSYEKL. CDR3 DNA: TGCGCCAGCAGCTACCCTGACGGGTCGAACACTGAAGCTTTCTTT. Translation: CASSYPDGSNTEAFF.

This clone has a single count. The chain links TRBV2 to TRBJ2-7, with 7 nucleotides matching TRBD2. The V segment lost 5 bases and the J segment 0 bases; nucleotides outside the gene matches: 7. The CDR3 totals 15 residues. The germline CDR1 and CDR2 sequences are SNHLY and FYNNEI. The CDR3 region has the DNA TGTGCCAGCAGTAAAGAGCGGGACCGCTCCTACGAGCAGTACTTC. Protein product: CASSKERDRSYEQYF.

This chain links TRBV13 with TRBJ2-7; D possibly corresponds to TRBD1 (6 bases). The CDR3 has 13 amino acids. Germline V CDR1 and CDR2: PRHDT, FYEKMQ (reference sequence). The V end lost 4 bases, the J end lost 4 bases, and 11 bases lay between the germline ends. The CDR3 region has the DNA TGTGCCAGCAGCTCCCGGGACACTTACGAGCAGTACTTC. Translating gives CASSSRDTYEQYF.

The chain employs TRBV27 and TRBJ2-1; TRBD1 matches 12 bases. J lost 4 bases, V lost 0 bases, and 25 bases had no gene match. Germline CDR1 MNHEY, CDR2 SMNVEV (reference sequence). This CDR3 has 24 residues. The CDR3 region has the DNA TGTGCCAGCAGTTTATCAAGTTTCACGGGACAGGGGGCAGTTAGCGGGGGTCCGTACAATGAGCAGTTCTTC. Residues: CASSLSSFTGQGAVSGGPYNEQFF.

The rearrangement links TRBV10-1 to TRBJ1-2; no clear D. Germline CDR1 is WNHNN and CDR2 is SYGVQD (reference sequence). Trimming removed 2 bases at V and 4 bases at J, with 11 bases between. This CDR3 is 14 amino acids long. Written as DNA, the CDR3 is TGCGCCAGCAGTGAGGGGAATGGACTCTATGGCTACACCTTC. Its protein product is CASSEGNGLYGYTF.

This clone was seen once. The chain has TRBV9 and TRBJ2-7, with 7 bases fitting TRBD2. CDR1 and CDR2 from the germline V gene are SGDLS and YYNGEE. The CDR3 runs 16 residues. J was trimmed by 3 bases and V by 0 bases; bases with no gene match: 9. CDR3 residues: CASSVAQGAGRYEQYF. The CDR3 coding sequence is TGTGCCAGCAGCGTAGCCCAAGGAGCGGGACGCTACGAGCAGTACTTC.

This rearrangement joins TRBV28 to TRBJ2-1; weak D call: TRBD2 (5 bases). The CDR3 has 15 residues. Germline V gives CDR1 MDHEN, CDR2 SYDVKM. Trimming removed 2 bases from V and 0 bases from J, with 8 bases in between. In DNA, the CDR3 is TGTGCCAGCAGTTTAAGCGGCAACTCCTACAATGAGCAGTTCTTC. This gives the protein CASSLSGNSYNEQFF.

The V call is TRBV10-1, the J call TRBJ2-7, with 11 nucleotides matching TRBD1. Looked up from germline, CDR1 is WNHNN and CDR2 is SYGVQD (reference sequence). CDR3 length equals 16 residues. Losses at the gene ends were 1 base for V and 4 bases for J; bases not matched to a gene: 6. This chain's CDR3 is CASSEFPGQGGYEQYF. The DNA for the CDR3 is TGCGCCAGCAGTGAGTTCCCGGGACAGGGGGGGTACGAGCAGTACTTC.

The V and J genes are TRBV27 and TRBJ1-4; D is unresolved. This CDR3 is built from 12 residues. The V end was cut by 6 bases, the J end by 8 bases, with 10 bases between. Germline V gene lookup returns CDR1 MNHEY and CDR2 SMNVEV (reference sequence). The CDR3 sequence is CASRDTSEKLFF. The CDR3 region has the DNA TGTGCCAGCAGAGACACCTCAGAAAAACTGTTTTTT.

V usage is TRBV2 and J usage is TRBJ2-1; possible D gene TRBD2, 6 bases. Germline V gives CDR1 SNHLY, CDR2 FYNNEI. The CDR3 runs 13 residues. V lost 10 bases and J lost 7, with 17 bases in between. CDR3 nucleotides: TGTGCCACCCCTGAAGGAGGGACGAATGAGCAGTTCTTC. It codes for CATPEGGTNEQFF.

CDR3 DNA: TGCGCCAGCAGTGCCAGGGCGAATCAGCCCCAGCATTTT. It translates to CASSARANQPQHF. The chain joins TRBV10-1 to TRBJ1-5; D is perhaps TRBD1 (5 bases). Germline CDR1 reads WNHNN; CDR2 reads SYGVQD (reference sequence). Between the trimmed V and J ends, which lost 4 bases and 4 bases, there was a span of 8 bases. This CDR3 region has 13 residues.

In regard to this clone: At one boundary the junction diverges from the germline segment, which might be a read error. CDR3 sequence: CASSLADRDRFAF. The DNA of the CDR3 is TGTGCCAGCAGCTTAGCCGACCGGGACAGGTTTGCTTTT. The J gene is TRBJ1-3, the V gene TRBV7-9; 8 nucleotides match TRBD1. The CDR3 contains 13 residues. Germline-derived CDR1 and CDR2 are SEHNR and FQNEAQ (reference sequence).

J is TRBJ2-1 and V is TRBV27, with a tentative D call TRBD1 (6 bases). CDR1 is MNHEY, CDR2 SMNVEV, per germline (reference sequence). V was pared by 3 bases and J by 2 bases, with 11 bases between. The length of the CDR3 is 15 residues. The CDR3 DNA sequence: TGTGCCAGCAGTTTGGGGGCAGGACCCTACAATGAGCAGTTCTTC. It specifies CASSLGAGPYNEQFF.

J is TRBJ2-5 and V is TRBV11-2; D may be TRBD1 (5 bases). Trimming shortened V by 0 bases and J by 2 bases, and 13 bases separated the two germline ends. The CDR3 has 16 residues. Germline V gene sequence: CDR1 SGHAT, CDR2 FQNNGV. CDR3 sequence reads: CASSLDMSGLQETQYF. The DNA of the CDR3 is TGTGCCAGCAGCTTAGATATGTCAGGGCTACAAGAGACCCAGTACTTC.

This chain joins TRBV6-5 and TRBJ2-3, with D perhaps TRBD1 (6 bases). Germline CDR1 and CDR2: MNHEY and SVGAGI. Trimming took 6 bases from V and 4 from J, leaving 14 bases between them. The CDR3 runs to 14 residues. Written as DNA, the CDR3 is TGTGCCAGCAGCCATGACAGGTTTCCAGATACGCAGTATTTT. It translates to CASSHDRFPDTQYF.

V gene TRBV28 combines with J gene TRBJ1-6; D is uncertain. Germline V gene sequence: CDR1 MDHEN, CDR2 SYDVKM. V lost 2 bases to trimming and J lost 0 bases, with 11 bases between them. The CDR3 is made up of 17 amino acids. The CDR3 protein is CASSLPDKSSYNSPLHF. CDR3 nucleotides: TGTGCCAGCAGTTTACCCGACAAGAGCTCCTATAATTCACCCCTCCACTTT.

The V call is TRBV4-1, the J call TRBJ1-5; D call uncertain. The germline V gene encodes CDR1 MGHRA and CDR2 YSYEKL. Trimming stripped 4 bases from V and 4 bases from J, with 17 bases between. This CDR3 region has 16 residues. The CDR3 sequence: CASSPAEETLNQPQHF. CDR3 sequence (DNA): TGCGCCAGCAGCCCCGCGGAGGAAACCCTAAATCAGCCCCAGCATTTT.

The chain joins TRBV6-6 to TRBJ1-5; TRBD1 is a possible D gene (6 bases). CDR1 MNHNY and CDR2 SVGAGI come from the germline V gene (reference sequence). The CDR3 contains 13 residues. The germline V and J ends were trimmed by 8 bases and 4 bases, with 12 bases remaining between them. This chain's CDR3 is CASHEGGNQPQHF. CDR3 bases: TGTGCCAGCCACGAAGGGGGTAATCAGCCCCAGCATTTT.